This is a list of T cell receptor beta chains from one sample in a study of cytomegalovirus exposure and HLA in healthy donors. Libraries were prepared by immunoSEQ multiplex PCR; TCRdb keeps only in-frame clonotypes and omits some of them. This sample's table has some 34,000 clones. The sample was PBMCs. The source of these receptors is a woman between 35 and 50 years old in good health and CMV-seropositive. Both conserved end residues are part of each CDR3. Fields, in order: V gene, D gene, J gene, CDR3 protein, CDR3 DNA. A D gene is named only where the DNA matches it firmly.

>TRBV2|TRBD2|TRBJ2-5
CASKREIAETQYF
TGTGCCAGCAAGCGGGAGATCGCAGAGACCCAGTACTTC
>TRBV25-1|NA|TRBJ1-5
CASSEPGGGNQPQHF
TGTGCCAGCAGTGAACCCGGGGGGGGAAATCAGCCCCAGCATTTT
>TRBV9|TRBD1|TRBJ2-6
CASSPRQGVGANVLTF
TGTGCCAGCAGCCCCCGACAGGGAGTTGGGGCCAACGTCCTGACTTTC
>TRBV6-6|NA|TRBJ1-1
CASSYQGSAEAFF
TGTGCCAGCAGTTACCAGGGATCGGCTGAAGCTTTCTTT
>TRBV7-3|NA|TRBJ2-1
CASSLYPSPDEQFF
TGTGCCAGCAGCTTATATCCTAGCCCGGATGAGCAGTTCTTC
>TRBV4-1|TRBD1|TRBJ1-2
CASSQPPGTGNYGYTF
TGCGCCAGCAGCCAACCTCCCGGGACAGGGAACTATGGCTACACCTTC
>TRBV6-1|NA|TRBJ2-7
CATTAGYYAYEQYF
TGTGCCACCACCGCAGGGTACTATGCCTACGAGCAGTACTTC
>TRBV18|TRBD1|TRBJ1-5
CASSQTTGDSNQPQHF
TGTGCCAGCTCACAAACGACAGGGGATAGCAATCAGCCCCAGCATTTT
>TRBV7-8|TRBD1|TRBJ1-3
CASSGDRPFSGNTIYF
TGTGCCAGCAGCGGGGACAGGCCCTTCTCTGGAAACACCATATATTTT
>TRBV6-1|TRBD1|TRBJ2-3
CASRTDRAADTQYF
TGTGCCAGCAGAACGGACAGGGCGGCAGATACGCAGTATTTT
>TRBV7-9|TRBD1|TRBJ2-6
CASSLGQGPGANVLTF
TGTGCCAGCAGCTTGGGACAGGGGCCCGGGGCCAACGTCCTGACTTTC
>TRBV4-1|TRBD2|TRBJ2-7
CASSQGSSSGFYEQYF
TGCGCCAGCAGCCAAGGTTCCTCTAGCGGATTTTACGAGCAGTACTTC
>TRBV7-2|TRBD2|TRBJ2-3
CASSLEAGPTDTQYF
TGTGCCAGCAGCTTAGAAGCGGGACCCACAGATACGCAGTATTTT
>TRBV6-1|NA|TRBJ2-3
CASSYRSTDTQYF
TGTGCCAGCAGCTACAGAAGCACAGATACGCAGTATTTT
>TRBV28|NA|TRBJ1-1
CASSFLGGREAFF
TGTGCCAGCAGTTTCCTTGGGGGGAGGGAAGCTTTCTTT
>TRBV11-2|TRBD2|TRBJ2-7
CASSPLAGASYEQYF
TGTGCCAGCAGCCCCCTGGCGGGAGCGTCGTACGAGCAGTACTTC
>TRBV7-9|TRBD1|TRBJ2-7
CASSLAQGSGYEQYF
TGTGCCAGCAGCTTGGCACAGGGGTCTGGCTACGAGCAGTACTTC
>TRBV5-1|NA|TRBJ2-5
CASSSGVQAYPETQYF
TGCGCCAGCAGCTCTGGTGTGCAGGCCTACCCAGAGACCCAGTACTTC
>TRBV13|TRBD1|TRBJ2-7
CASSLRTGEKAYEQYF
TGTGCCAGCAGCTTACGTACAGGGGAAAAGGCCTACGAGCAGTACTTC
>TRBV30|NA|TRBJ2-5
CAWSVQGRKTQYF
TGTGCCTGGAGTGTACAGGGGAGGAAGACCCAGTACTTC
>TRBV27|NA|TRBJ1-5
CASGINRVGQPQHF
TGTGCCAGCGGAATTAACAGGGTGGGTCAGCCCCAGCATTTT
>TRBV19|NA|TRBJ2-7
CASSTLKRGSYEQYF
TGTGCCAGTAGTACCCTGAAACGGGGCTCCTACGAGCAGTACTTC
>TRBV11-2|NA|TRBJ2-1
CASSLDGGRDEQFF
TGTGCCAGCAGCTTAGATGGGGGCAGGGATGAGCAGTTCTTC
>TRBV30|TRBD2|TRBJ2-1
CGGLAGFSSYNEQFF
TGTGGAGGACTAGCGGGCTTCAGCTCCTACAATGAGCAGTTCTTC
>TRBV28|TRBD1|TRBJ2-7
CASSPQGLAYEQYF
TGTGCCAGCAGTCCACAGGGGTTGGCCTACGAGCAGTACTTC
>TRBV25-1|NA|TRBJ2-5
CASTCRERGETQYF
TGTGCCAGCACTTGTAGGGAAAGGGGCGAGACCCAGTACTTC
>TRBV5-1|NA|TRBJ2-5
CASSLASAQQETQYF
TGCGCCAGCAGCTTGGCCTCCGCACAACAAGAGACCCAGTACTTC
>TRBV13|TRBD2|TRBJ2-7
CASAPRGTSVAYEQYF
TGTGCCAGCGCACCGCGGGGGACTAGCGTGGCCTACGAGCAGTACTTC
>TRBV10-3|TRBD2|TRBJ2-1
CAIGTSGSYNEQFF
TGTGCCATCGGAACTAGCGGGAGCTACAATGAGCAGTTCTTC
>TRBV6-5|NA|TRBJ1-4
CASSPLNEKLFF
TGTGCCAGCAGCCCGTTGAATGAAAAACTGTTTTTT
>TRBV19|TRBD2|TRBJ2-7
CASSIRSGTISYEQYF
TGTGCCAGTAGTATTCGCAGCGGGACCATCTCCTACGAGCAGTACTTC
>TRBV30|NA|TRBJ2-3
CAWSGGGSDTQYF
TGTGCCTGGAGTGGGGGAGGATCAGATACGCAGTATTTT
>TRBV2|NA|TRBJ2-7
CASRETLYEQYF
TGTGCCAGCAGGGAGACTCTCTACGAGCAGTACTTC
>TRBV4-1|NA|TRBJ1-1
CASSQGRGTEAFF
TGCGCCAGCAGCCAAGGCAGGGGCACTGAAGCTTTCTTT
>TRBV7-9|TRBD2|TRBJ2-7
CASSQRVGGRADEQYF
TGTGCCAGCAGCCAGAGAGTGGGCGGGAGGGCCGACGAGCAGTACTTC
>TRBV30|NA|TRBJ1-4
CALTGYNEKLFF
TGCGCTCTCACAGGTTATAATGAAAAACTGTTTTTT
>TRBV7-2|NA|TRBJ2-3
CASSYTSGSAADTQYF
TGTGCCAGCAGCTACACGTCCGGGAGTGCCGCAGATACGCAGTATTTT
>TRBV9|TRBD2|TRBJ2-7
CASSPSGGGLYEQYF
TGTGCCAGCAGCCCGAGCGGGGGAGGCCTCTACGAGCAGTACTTC
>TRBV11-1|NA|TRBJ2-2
CASSLVVNTGELFF
TGTGCCAGCAGCTTAGTCGTGAACACCGGGGAGCTGTTTTTT
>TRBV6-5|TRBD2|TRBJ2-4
CASSYTLAGGPTLLRF
TGTGCCAGCAGTTACACACTAGCGGGAGGGCCGACCCTCCTGAGATTC
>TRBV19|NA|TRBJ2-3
CASSILRVSTDTQYF
TGTGCCAGTAGTATCTTACGGGTCTCCACAGATACGCAGTATTTT